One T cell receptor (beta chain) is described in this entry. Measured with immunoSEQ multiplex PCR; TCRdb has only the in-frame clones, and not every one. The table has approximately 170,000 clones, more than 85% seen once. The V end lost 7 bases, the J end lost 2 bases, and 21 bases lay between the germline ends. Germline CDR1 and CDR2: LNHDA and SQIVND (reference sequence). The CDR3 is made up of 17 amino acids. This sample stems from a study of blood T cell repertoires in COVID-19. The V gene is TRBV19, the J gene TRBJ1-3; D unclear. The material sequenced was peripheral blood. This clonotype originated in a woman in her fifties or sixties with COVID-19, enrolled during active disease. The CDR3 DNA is TGTGCCAGTACCCCAAGAGAGGGCACAAAACCTGGAAACACCATATATTTT. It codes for CASTPREGTKPGNTIYF.